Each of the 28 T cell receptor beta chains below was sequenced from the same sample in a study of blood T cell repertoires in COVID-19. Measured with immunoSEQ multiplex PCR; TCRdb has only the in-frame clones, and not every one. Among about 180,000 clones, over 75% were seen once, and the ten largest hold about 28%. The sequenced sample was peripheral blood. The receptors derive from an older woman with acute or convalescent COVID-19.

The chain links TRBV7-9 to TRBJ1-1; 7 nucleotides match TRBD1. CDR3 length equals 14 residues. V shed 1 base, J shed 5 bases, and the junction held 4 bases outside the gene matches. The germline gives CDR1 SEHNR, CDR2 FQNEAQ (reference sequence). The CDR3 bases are TGTGCCAGCAGCTTAGACCCAGGGGGAACTGAAGCTTTCTTT. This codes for CASSLDPGGTEAFF. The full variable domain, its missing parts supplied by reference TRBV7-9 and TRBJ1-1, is DTGVSQNPRHKITKRGQNVTFRCDPISEHNRLYWYRQTLGQGPEFLTYFQNEAQLEKSRLLSDRFSAERPKGSFSTLEIQRTEQGDSAMYLCASSLDPGGTEAFFGQGTRLTVV.

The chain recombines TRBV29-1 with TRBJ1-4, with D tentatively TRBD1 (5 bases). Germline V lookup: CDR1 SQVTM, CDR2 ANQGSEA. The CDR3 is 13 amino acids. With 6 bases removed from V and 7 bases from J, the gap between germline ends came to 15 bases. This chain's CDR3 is CSVRDSFPEKLFF. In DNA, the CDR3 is TGCAGCGTGCGAGACAGCTTCCCTGAAAAACTGTTTTTT.

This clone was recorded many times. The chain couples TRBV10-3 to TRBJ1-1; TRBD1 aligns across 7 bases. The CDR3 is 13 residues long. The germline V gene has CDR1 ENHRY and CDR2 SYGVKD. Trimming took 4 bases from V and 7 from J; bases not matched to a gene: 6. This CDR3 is CAISGGTANEAFF. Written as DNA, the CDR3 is TGTGCCATCAGTGGCGGGACAGCAAATGAAGCTTTCTTT.

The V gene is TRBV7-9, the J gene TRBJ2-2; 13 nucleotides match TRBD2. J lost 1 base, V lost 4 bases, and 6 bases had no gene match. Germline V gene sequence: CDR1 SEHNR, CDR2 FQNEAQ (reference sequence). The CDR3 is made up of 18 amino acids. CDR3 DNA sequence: TGTGCCAGCAGCTCCGGACTAGCGGGAGCCTGGAACACCGGGGAGCTGTTTTTT. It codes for CASSSGLAGAWNTGELFF.

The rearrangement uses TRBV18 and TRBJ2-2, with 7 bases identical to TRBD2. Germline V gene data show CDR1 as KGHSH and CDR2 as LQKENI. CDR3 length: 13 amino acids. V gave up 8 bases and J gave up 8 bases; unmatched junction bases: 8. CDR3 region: CASTRTSSGELFF. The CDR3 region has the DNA TGTGCCAGCACCAGGACTAGTTCTGGGGAGCTGTTTTTT.

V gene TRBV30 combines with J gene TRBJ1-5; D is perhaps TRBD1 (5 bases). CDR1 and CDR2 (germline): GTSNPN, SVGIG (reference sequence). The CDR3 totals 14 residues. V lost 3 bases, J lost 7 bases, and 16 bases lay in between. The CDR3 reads CAWSLGGAQQPQHF. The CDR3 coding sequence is TGTGCCTGGAGCTTAGGAGGGGCACAGCAGCCCCAGCATTTT.

The CDR3 bases are TGCGCCAGCGAGCGAAGCTGGGGGGTTGCGGTTACTAGCACAGATACGCAGTATTTT. It encodes CASERSWGVAVTSTDTQYF. The rearrangement links TRBV4-1 to TRBJ2-3, with D possibly matching TRBD2 (6 bases). CDR3 length: 19 amino acids. Germline V lookup: CDR1 MGHRA, CDR2 YSYEKL. V was cut by 8 bases and J by 0 bases, with 27 bases left in between.

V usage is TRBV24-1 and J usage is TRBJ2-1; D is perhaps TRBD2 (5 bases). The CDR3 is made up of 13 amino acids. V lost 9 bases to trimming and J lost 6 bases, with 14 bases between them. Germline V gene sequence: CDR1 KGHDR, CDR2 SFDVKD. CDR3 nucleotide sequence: TGTGCCACCTCGCCCGGGGTGCCCAATGAGCAGTTCTTC. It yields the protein CATSPGVPNEQFF.

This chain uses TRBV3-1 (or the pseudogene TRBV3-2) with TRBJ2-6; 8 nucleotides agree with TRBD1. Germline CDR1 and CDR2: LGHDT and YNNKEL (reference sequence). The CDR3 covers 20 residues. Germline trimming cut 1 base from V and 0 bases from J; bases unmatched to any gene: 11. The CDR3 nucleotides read TGTGCCAGCAGCCAAGGGCGTCCGGGACAGGTGAGCTCTGGGGCCAACGTCCTGACTTTC. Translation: CASSQGRPGQVSSGANVLTF.

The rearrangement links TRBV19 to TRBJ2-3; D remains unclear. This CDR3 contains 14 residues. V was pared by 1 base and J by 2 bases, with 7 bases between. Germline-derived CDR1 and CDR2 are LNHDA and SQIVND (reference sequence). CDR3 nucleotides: TGTGCCAGTAGTATAGCCGAGGACACAGATACGCAGTATTTT. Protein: CASSIAEDTDTQYF.

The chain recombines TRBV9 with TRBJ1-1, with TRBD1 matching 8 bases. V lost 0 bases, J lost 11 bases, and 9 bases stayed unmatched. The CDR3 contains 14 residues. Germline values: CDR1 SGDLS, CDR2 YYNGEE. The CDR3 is CASSVGTGRVGAFF. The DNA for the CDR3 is TGTGCCAGCAGCGTAGGGACAGGGAGAGTAGGGGCTTTCTTT. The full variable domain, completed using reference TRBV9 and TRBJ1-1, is DSGVTQTPKHLITATGQRVTLRCSPRSGDLSVYWYQQSLDQGLQFLIQYYNGEERAKGNILERFSAQQFPDLHSELNLSSLELGDSALYFCASSVGTGRVGAFFGQGTRLTVV.

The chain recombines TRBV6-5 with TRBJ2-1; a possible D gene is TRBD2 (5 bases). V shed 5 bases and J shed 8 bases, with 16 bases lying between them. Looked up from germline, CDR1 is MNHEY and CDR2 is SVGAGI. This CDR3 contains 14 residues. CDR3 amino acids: CASSRTFEDDEQFF. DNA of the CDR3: TGTGCCAGCAGTCGGACTTTCGAGGACGATGAGCAGTTCTTC.

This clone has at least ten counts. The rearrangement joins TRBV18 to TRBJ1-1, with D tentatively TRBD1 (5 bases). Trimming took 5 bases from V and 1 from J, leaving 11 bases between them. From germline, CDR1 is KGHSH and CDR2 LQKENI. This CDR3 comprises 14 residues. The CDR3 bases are TGTGCCAGCTCAAAGTCGACAGCGAACACTGAAGCTTTCTTT. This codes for CASSKSTANTEAFF.

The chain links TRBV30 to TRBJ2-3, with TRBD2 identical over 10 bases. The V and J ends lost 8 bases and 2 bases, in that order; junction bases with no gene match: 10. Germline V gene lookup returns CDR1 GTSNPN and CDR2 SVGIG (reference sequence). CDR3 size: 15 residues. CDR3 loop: CAGVTSGAYTDTQYF. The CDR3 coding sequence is TGTGCCGGGGTCACTAGCGGGGCTTACACAGATACGCAGTATTTT.

The CDR3 DNA is TGTGCCAGCAGCTTAACAGGCTCCTACAATGAGCAGTTCTTC. Its translation: CASSLTGSYNEQFF. The chain has TRBV5-8 and TRBJ2-1; D possibly corresponds to TRBD1 (5 bases). V lost 2 bases and J 0 bases, leaving 6 bases between the germline ends. The CDR3 contains 14 residues. The V gene's germline CDR1 is SGHTS and CDR2 YDEGEE.

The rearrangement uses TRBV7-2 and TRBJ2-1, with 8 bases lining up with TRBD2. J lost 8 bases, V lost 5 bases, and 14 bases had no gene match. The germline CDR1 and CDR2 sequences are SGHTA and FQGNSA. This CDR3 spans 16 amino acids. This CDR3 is CASSAWSSGRGDEQFF. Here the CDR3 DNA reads TGTGCCAGCAGCGCCTGGTCCAGCGGGAGAGGAGATGAGCAGTTCTTC.

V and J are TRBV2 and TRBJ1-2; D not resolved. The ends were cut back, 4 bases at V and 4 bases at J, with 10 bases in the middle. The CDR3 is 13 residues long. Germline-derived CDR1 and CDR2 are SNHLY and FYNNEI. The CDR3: CASSVAGFYGYTF. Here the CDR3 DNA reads TGTGCCAGCAGTGTGGCCGGGTTCTATGGCTACACCTTC.

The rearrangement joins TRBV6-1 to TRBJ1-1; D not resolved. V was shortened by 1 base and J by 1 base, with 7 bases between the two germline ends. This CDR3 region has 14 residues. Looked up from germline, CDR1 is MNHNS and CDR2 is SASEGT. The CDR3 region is CASSEGGSNTEAFF. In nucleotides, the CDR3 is TGTGCCAGCAGTGAAGGCGGGTCGAACACTGAAGCTTTCTTT.

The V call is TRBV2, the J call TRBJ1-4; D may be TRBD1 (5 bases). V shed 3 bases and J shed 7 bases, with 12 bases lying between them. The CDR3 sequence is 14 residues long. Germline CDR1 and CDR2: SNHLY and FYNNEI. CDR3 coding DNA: TGTGCCAGCAGTGATCGACAGCCCGGTGAAAAACTGTTTTTT. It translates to CASSDRQPGEKLFF.

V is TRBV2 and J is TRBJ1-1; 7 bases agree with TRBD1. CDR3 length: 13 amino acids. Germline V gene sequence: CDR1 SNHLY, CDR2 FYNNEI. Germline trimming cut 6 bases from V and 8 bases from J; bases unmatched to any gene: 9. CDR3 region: CASRGTRGREAFF. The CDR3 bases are TGTGCCAGCAGGGGGACGAGGGGGCGGGAAGCTTTCTTT.

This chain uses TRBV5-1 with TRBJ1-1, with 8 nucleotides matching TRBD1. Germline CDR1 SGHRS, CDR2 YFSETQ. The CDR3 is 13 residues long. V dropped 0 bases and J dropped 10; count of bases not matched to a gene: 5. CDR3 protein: CASSLAQGDRAFF. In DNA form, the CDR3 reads TGCGCCAGCAGCTTGGCACAGGGGGATAGAGCTTTCTTT.

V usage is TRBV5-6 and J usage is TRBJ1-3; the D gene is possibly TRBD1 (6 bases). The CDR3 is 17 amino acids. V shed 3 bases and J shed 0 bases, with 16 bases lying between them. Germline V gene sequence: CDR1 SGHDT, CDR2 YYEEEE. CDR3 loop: CASSSGGLGASGNTIYF. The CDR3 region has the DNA TGTGCCAGCAGCTCGGGCGGGCTGGGGGCCTCTGGAAACACCATATATTTT.

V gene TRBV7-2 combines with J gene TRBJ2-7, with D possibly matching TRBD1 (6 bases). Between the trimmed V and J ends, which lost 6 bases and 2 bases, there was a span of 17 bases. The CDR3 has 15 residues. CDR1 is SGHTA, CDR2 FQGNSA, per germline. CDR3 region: CASRRTWDTPYEQYF. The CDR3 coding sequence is TGTGCCAGCAGGCGAACCTGGGACACCCCCTACGAGCAGTACTTC.

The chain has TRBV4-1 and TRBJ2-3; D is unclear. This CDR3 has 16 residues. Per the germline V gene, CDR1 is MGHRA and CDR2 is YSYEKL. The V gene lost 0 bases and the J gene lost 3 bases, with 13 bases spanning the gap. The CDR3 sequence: CASSQDLVGSTDTQYF. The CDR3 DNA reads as TGCGCCAGCAGCCAAGATCTAGTTGGGTCAACAGATACGCAGTATTTT.

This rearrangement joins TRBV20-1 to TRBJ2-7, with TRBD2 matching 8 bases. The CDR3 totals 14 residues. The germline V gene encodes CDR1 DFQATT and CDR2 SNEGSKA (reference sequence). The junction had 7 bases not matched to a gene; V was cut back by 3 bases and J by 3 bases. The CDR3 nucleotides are TGCAGTGCTAGTACTAGCGGTCGGTACTACGAGCAGTACTTC. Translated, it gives CSASTSGRYYEQYF.

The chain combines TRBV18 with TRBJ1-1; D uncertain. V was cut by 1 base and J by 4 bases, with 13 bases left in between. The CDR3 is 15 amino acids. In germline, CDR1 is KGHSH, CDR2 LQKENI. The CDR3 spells CASSPRLGVGTEAFF. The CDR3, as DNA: TGTGCCAGCTCACCACGCCTGGGCGTCGGCACTGAAGCTTTCTTT.

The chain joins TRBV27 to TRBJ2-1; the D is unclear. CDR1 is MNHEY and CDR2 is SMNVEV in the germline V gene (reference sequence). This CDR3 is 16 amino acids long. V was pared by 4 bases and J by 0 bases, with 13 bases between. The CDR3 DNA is TGTGCCAGCAGTTCCACCCGTCCTAGCTCCTACAATGAGCAGTTCTTC. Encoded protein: CASSSTRPSSYNEQFF.

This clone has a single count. CDR3 nucleotide sequence: TGTGCCAGTAGTACGACAGGGGGCACGTTTCGAAGAGGCTACACCTTC. Translated: CASSTTGGTFRRGYTF. This rearrangement joins TRBV19 to TRBJ1-2, with 10 bases matching TRBD1. The CDR3 runs to 16 residues. Germline CDR1 reads LNHDA; CDR2 reads SQIVND (reference sequence). Germline trimming cut 4 bases from V and 8 bases from J; bases unmatched to any gene: 13.